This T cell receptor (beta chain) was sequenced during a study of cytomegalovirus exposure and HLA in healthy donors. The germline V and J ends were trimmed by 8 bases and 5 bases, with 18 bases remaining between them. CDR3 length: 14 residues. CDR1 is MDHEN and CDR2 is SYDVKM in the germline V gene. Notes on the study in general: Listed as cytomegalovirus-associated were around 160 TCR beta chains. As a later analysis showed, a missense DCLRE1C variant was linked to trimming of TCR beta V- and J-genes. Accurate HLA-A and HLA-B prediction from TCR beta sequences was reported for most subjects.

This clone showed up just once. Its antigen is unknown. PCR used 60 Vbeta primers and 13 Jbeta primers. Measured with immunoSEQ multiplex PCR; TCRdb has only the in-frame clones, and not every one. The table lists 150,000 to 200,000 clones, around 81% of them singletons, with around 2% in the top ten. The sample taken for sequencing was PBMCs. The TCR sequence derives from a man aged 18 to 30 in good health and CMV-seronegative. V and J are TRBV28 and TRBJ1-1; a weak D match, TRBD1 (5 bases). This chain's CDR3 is CASGKWDSRTEAFF. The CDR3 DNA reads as TGTGCCAGCGGTAAATGGGACTCCCGGACTGAAGCTTTCTTT.